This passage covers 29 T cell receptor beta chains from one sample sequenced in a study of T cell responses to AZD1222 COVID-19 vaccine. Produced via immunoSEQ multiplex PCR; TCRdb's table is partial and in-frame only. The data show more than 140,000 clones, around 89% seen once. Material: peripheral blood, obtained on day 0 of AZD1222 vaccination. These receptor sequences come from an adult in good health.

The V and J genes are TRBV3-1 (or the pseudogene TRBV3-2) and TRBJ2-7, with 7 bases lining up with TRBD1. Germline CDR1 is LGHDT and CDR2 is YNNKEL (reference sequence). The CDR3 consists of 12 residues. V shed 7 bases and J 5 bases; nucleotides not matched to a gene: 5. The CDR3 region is CASKDRLDEQYF. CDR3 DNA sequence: TGTGCCAGCAAGGACAGGCTGGACGAGCAGTACTTC.

CDR3 coding DNA: TGTGCCAGCAGCACACGTCGAAGACTAGCGGGACTATTCTCCTACAATGAGCAGTTCTTC. Its protein product is CASSTRRRLAGLFSYNEQFF. This chain uses TRBV7-9 with TRBJ2-1; 11 bases line up with TRBD2. From germline, CDR1 is SEHNR and CDR2 FQNEAQ (reference sequence). Trimming at V came to 5 bases and at J to 0 bases, leaving 15 bases not matched to a gene. The CDR3 covers 20 residues.

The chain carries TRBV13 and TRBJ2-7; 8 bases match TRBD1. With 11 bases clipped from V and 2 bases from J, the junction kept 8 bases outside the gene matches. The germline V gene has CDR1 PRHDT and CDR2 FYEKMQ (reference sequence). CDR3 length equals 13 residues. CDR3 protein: CASRAGGAYEQYF. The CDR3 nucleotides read TGTGCCTCCCGGGCAGGGGGCGCCTACGAGCAGTACTTC.

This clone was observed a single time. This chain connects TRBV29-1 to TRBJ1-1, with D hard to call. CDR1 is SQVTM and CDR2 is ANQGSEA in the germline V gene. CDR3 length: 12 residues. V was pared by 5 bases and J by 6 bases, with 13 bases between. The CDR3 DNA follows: TGCAGCGTTATGGGGTCTGGATCTGAAGCTTTCTTT. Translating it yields CSVMGSGSEAFF.

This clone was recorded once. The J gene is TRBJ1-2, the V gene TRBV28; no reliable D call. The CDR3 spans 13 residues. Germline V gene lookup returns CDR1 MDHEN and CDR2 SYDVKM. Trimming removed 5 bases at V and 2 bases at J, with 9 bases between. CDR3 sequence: CASSPTVNYGYTF. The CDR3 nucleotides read TGTGCCAGCAGTCCGACGGTGAACTATGGCTACACCTTC.

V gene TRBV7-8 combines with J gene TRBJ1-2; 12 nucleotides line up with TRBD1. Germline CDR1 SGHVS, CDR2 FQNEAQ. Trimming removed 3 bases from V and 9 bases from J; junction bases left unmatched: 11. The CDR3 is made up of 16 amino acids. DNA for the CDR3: TGTGCCAGCAGCTTGCCGAAGGGGGACAGGGGGCCTAGCTACACCTTC. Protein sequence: CASSLPKGDRGPSYTF.

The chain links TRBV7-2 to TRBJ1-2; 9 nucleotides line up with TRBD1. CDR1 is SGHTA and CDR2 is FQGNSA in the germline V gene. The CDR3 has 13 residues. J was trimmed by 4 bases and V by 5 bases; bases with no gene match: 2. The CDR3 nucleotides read TGTGCCAGCAGCACAGGGGGCAGCTATGGCTACACCTTC. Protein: CASSTGGSYGYTF.

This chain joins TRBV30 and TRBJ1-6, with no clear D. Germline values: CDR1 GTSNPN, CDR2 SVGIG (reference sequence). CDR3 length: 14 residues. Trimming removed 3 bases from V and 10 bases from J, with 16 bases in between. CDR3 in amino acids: CAWSALRRGSPLHF. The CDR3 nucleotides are TGTGCCTGGAGCGCCCTCCGGAGAGGGTCACCCCTCCACTTT. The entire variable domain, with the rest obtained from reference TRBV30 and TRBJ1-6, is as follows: SQTIHQWPATLVQPVGSPLSLECTVEGTSNPNLYWYRQAAGRGLQLLFYSVGIGQISSEVPQNLSASRPQDRQFILSSKKLLLSDSGFYLCAWSALRRGSPLHFGNGTRLTVT.

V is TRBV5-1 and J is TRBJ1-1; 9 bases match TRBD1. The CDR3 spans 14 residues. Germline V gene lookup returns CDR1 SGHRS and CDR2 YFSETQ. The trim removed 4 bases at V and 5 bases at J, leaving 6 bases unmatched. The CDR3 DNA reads TGCGCCAGCAGCGAACAGGGGGCGCGGACTGAAGCTTTCTTT. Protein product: CASSEQGARTEAFF. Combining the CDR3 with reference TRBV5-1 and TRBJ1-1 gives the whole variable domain KAGVTQTPRYLIKTRGQQVTLSCSPISGHRSVSWYQQTPGQGLQFLFEYFSETQRNKGNFPGRFSGRQFSNSRSEMNVSTLELGDSALYLCASSEQGARTEAFFGQGTRLTVV.

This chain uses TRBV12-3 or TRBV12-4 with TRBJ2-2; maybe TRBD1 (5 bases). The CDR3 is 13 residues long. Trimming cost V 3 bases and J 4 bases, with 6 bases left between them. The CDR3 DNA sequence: TGTGCCAGCAGTTTTAGGGGCACCGGGGAGCTGTTTTTT. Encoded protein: CASSFRGTGELFF.

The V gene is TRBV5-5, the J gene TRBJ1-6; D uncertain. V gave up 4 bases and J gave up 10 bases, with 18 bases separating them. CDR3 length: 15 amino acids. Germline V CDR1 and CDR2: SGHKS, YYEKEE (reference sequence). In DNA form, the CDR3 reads TGTGCCAGCAGCAAGGTGTCCGAGAGGGAGTCACCCCTCCACTTT. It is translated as CASSKVSERESPLHF.

CDR3 region: CASSVGVSGGNEQFF. The CDR3 DNA sequence: TGTGCCAGCAGCGTAGGAGTTAGCGGGGGCAATGAGCAGTTCTTC. The chain uses TRBV9 and TRBJ2-1; TRBD2 matches 9 bases. V gave up 0 bases and J gave up 6 bases; unmatched junction bases: 4. The V gene's germline CDR1 is SGDLS and CDR2 YYNGEE. The CDR3 is made up of 15 amino acids.

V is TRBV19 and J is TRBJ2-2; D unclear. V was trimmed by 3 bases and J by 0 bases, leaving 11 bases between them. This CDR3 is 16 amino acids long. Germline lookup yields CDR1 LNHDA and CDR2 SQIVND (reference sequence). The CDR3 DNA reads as TGTGCCAGTAGTATTTGGGCGCTTGCGAACACCGGGGAGCTGTTTTTT. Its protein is CASSIWALANTGELFF.

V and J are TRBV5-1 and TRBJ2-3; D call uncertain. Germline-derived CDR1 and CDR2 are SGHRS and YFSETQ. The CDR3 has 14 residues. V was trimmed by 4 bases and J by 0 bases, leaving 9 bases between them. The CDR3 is CASSPVASTDTQYF. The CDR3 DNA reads TGCGCCAGCAGCCCCGTAGCTAGCACAGATACGCAGTATTTT.

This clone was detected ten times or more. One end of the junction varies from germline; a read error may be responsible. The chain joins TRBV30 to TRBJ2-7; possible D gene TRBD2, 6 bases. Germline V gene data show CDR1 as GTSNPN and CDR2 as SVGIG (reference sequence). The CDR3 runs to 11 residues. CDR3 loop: CAWSAGGSEGF. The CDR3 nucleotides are TGTGCCTGGAGTGCCGGAGGGAGCGAAGGCTTC.

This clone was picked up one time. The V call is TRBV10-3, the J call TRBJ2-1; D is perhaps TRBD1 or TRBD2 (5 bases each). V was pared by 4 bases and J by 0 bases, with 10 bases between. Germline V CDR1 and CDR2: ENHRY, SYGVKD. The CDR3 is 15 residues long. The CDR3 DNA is TGTGCCATCAGTGGGGACCTGAGCTCCTACAATGAGCAGTTCTTC. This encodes CAISGDLSSYNEQFF.

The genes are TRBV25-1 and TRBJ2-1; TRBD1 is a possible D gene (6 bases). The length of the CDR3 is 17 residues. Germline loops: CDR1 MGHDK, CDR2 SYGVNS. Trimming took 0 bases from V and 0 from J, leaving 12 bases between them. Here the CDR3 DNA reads TGTGCCAGCAGTGAATATGGGGGCGGCCGCTCCTACAATGAGCAGTTCTTC. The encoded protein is CASSEYGGGRSYNEQFF. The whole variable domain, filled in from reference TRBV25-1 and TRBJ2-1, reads EADIYQTPRYLVIGTGKKITLECSQTMGHDKMYWYQQDPGMELHLIHYSYGVNSTEKGDLSSESTVSRIRTEHFPLTLESARPSHTSQYLCASSEYGGGRSYNEQFFGPGTRLTVL.

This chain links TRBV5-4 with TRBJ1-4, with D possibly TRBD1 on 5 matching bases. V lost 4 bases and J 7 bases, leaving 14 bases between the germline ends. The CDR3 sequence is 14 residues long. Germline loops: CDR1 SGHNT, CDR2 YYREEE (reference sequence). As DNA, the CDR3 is TGTGCCAGCAGCCTTAACCAGGGTGGTGAAAAACTGTTTTTT. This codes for CASSLNQGGEKLFF.

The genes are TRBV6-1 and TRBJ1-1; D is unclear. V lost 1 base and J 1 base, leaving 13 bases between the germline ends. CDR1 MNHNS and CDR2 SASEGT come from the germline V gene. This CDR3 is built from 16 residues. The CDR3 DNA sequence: TGTGCCAGCAGTGAAGTGATAGGGAACCCGAACACTGAAGCTTTCTTT. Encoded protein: CASSEVIGNPNTEAFF.

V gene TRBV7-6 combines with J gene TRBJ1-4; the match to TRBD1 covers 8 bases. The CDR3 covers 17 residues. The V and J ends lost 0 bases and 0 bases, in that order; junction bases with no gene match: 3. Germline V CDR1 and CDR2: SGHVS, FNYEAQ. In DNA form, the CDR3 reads TGTGCCAGCAGCTTAGCCCCGACAGGGGCAACTAATGAAAAACTGTTTTTT. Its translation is CASSLAPTGATNEKLFF.

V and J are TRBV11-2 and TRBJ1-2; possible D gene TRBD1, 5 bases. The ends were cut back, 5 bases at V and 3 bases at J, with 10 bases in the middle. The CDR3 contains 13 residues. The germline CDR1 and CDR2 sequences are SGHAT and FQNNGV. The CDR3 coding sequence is TGTGCCAGCAGCCCCGGGACGTACTATGGCTACACCTTC. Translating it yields CASSPGTYYGYTF.

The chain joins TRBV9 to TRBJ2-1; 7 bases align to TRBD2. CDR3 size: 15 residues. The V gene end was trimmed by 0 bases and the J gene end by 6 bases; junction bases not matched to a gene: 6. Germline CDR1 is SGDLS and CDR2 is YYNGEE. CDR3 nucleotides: TGTGCCAGCAGCGTAGGCAGCGGGGAGACCAATGAGCAGTTCTTC. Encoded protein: CASSVGSGETNEQFF.

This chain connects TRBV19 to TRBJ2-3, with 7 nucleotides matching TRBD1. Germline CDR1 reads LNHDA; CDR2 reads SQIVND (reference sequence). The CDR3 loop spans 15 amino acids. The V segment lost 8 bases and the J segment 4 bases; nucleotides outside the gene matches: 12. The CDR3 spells CASRKTTGSSDTQYF. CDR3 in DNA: TGTGCCAGTCGAAAAACGACAGGGAGTTCAGATACGCAGTATTTT.

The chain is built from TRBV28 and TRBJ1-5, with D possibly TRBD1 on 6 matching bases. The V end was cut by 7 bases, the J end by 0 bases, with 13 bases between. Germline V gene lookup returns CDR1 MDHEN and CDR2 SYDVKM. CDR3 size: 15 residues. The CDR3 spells CASTPDSNSNQPQHF. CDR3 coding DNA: TGTGCCAGCACCCCGGACAGTAATAGCAATCAGCCCCAGCATTTT.

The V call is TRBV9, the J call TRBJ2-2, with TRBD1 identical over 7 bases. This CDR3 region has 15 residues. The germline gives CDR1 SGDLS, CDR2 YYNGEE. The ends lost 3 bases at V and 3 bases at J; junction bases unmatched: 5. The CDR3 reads CASSGQGTDTGELFF. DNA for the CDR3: TGTGCCAGCAGCGGACAGGGTACCGACACCGGGGAGCTGTTTTTT.

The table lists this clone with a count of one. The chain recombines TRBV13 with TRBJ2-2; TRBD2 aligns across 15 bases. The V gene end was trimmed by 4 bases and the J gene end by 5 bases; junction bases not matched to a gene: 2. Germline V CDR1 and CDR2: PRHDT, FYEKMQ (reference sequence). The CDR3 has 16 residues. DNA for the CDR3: TGTGCCAGCAGCTCGGGACTAGCGGGAGGTACCGGGGAGCTGTTTTTT. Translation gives CASSSGLAGGTGELFF.

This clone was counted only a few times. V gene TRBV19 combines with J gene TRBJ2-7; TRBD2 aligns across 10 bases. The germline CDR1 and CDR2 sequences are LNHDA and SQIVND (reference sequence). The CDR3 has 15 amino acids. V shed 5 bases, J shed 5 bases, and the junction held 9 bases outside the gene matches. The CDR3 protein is CASSPLSGGFDEQYF. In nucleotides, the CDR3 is TGTGCCAGTAGTCCCCTTAGCGGGGGGTTCGACGAGCAGTACTTC.

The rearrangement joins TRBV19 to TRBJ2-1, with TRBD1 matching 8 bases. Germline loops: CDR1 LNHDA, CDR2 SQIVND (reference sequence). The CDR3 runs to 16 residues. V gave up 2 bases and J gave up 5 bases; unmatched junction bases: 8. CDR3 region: CASSIPRQGRNNEQFF. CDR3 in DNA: TGTGCCAGTAGTATACCCAGACAGGGGCGTAACAATGAGCAGTTCTTC.

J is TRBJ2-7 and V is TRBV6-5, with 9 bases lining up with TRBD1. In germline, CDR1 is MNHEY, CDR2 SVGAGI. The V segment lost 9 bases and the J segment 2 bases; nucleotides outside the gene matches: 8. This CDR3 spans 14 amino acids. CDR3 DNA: TGTGCCAGTTCGATGGGACAGGGAGCCTACGAGCAGTACTTC. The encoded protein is CASSMGQGAYEQYF.